These T cell receptor beta chains were read from a single sample in a study of a mutant IDH1 vaccine in newly diagnosed glioma. Assay: immunoSEQ multiplex PCR; the TCRdb copy retains only in-frame clones and omits some. Altogether about 65,000 clones are present, roughly four fifths being singletons, with the ten largest covering roughly 5.7%. Their specific antigens are unknown. The specimen comprised PBMCs, sampled from a glioma patient whose treatment included an IDH1 peptide vaccine. These receptors were obtained from a man aged 35-49 years with glioma. CDR3s include the opening cysteine and the closing phenylalanine or tryptophan. D genes are given only for firm matches. Clone size is stated in some rows and not others, as once, few, many or a class when expanded.

CDR3: CASSLTQGAHYGYTF
DNA: TGCGCCAGCAGCTTGACCCAGGGGGCTCACTATGGCTACACCTTC
length: 15
J: TRBJ1-2
V: TRBV5-1
size: .
D: TRBD1

CDR3: CASSEGQGDTGELFF
DNA: TGTGCCAGCAGTGAGGGACAGGGGGACACCGGGGAGCTGTTTTTT
length: 15
J: TRBJ2-2
V: TRBV25-1
size: .
D: TRBD1

CDR3: CASSVGWTGGRITGELFF
DNA: TGTGCCAGCAGCGTTGGATGGACGGGAGGGCGGATCACCGGGGAGCTGTTTTTT
length: 18
J: TRBJ2-2
V: TRBV9
size: .
D: TRBD2

CDR3: CASSRGTLGETEAFF
DNA: TGTGCCAGCAGCCGCGGAACATTAGGAGAGACTGAAGCTTTCTTT
length: 15
J: TRBJ1-1
V: TRBV9
size: few
D: .

CDR3: CASRSLASYEQYF
DNA: TGTGCCAGCAGATCACTAGCTTCCTACGAGCAGTACTTC
length: 13
J: TRBJ2-7
V: TRBV6-5
size: .
D: .

CDR3: CASSVRTWGADLRRSWPEAFF
DNA: TGTGCCAGCAGCGTAAGAACGTGGGGGGCAGACCTAAGGAGATCGTGGCCTGAAGCTTTCTTT
length: 21
J: TRBJ1-1
V: TRBV9
size: .
D: .

CDR3: CASSSSSVTGVAETQYF
DNA: TGTGCCAGCAGCTCTTCCTCGGTGACAGGGGTTGCGGAGACCCAGTACTTC
length: 17
J: TRBJ2-5
V: TRBV5-7
size: once
D: TRBD1

CDR3: CASSFSGTQETQYF
DNA: TGTGCCAGCAGTTTTAGCGGGACTCAAGAGACCCAGTACTTC
length: 14
J: TRBJ2-5
V: TRBV7-9
size: .
D: TRBD2

CDR3: CASSLLSHSNTGELFF
DNA: TGTGCCAGCAGCTTGCTAAGCCACTCCAACACCGGGGAGCTGTTTTTT
length: 16
J: TRBJ2-2
V: TRBV5-6
size: .
D: .

CDR3: CASSPPLAGETTDTQYF
DNA: TGCGCCAGCAGCCCTCCTCTAGCGGGAGAGACCACAGATACGCAGTATTTT
length: 17
J: TRBJ2-3
V: TRBV5-1
size: .
D: TRBD2

CDR3: CASSQKNNQPQHF
DNA: TGTGCCAGCAGTCAAAAAAACAATCAGCCCCAGCATTTT
length: 13
J: TRBJ1-5
V: TRBV7-9
size: .
D: .

CDR3: CASSPRRVGTGELFF
DNA: TGTGCCAGCAGTCCCCGCCGGGTGGGCACCGGGGAGCTGTTTTTT
length: 15
J: TRBJ2-2
V: TRBV27
size: .
D: .

CDR3: CASSLQLAGGPGNEQFF
DNA: TGTGCCAGCAGCTTACAACTAGCGGGAGGGCCGGGCAATGAGCAGTTCTTC
length: 17
J: TRBJ2-1
V: TRBV7-8
size: .
D: TRBD2

CDR3: CASSLGGAGKGYTF
DNA: TGCGCCAGCAGCTTGGGTGGGGCAGGGAAAGGCTACACCTTC
length: 14
J: TRBJ1-2
V: TRBV5-1
size: few
D: .

CDR3: CAWSPQRDTQYF
DNA: TGTGCCTGGAGCCCACAGCGAGATACGCAGTATTTT
length: 12
J: TRBJ2-3
V: TRBV30
size: .
D: .

CDR3: CASSLGTGVAGELFF
DNA: TGTGCCAGCAGCTTGGGGACAGGAGTGGCCGGGGAGCTGTTTTTT
length: 15
J: TRBJ2-2
V: TRBV7-9
size: .
D: TRBD1

CDR3: CASIPGSNSYNEQFF
DNA: TGTGCCAGCATTCCCGGTAGTAACTCCTACAATGAGCAGTTCTTC
length: 15
J: TRBJ2-1
V: TRBV6-1
size: .
D: .

CDR3: CASSEDGEIAEAFF
DNA: TGTGCCAGCAGTGAAGATGGAGAGATAGCTGAAGCTTTCTTT
length: 14
J: TRBJ1-1
V: TRBV6-1
size: .
D: .

CDR3: CASVTGQSYSGNTIYF
DNA: TGTGCCAGCGTGACGGGACAGTCTTACTCTGGAAACACCATATATTTT
length: 16
J: TRBJ1-3
V: TRBV28
size: .
D: TRBD1

CDR3: CASSNGGGTGQPQHF
DNA: TGTGCCAGCAGCAACGGAGGGGGGACGGGTCAGCCCCAGCATTTT
length: 15
J: TRBJ1-5
V: TRBV7-9
size: .
D: .

CDR3: CASSEEQNTEAFF
DNA: TGTGCCAGCAGTGAGGAACAGAACACTGAAGCTTTCTTT
length: 13
J: TRBJ1-1
V: TRBV6-4
size: few
D: .

CDR3: CASSVNSGLLPLYEQYF
DNA: TGTGCCAGCAGCGTAAATTCGGGCCTTCTCCCCCTTTACGAGCAGTACTTC
length: 17
J: TRBJ2-7
V: TRBV9
size: .
D: .

CDR3: CASSQVAGQSNEQFF
DNA: TGCGCCAGCAGCCAAGTGGCGGGGCAGAGCAATGAGCAGTTCTTC
length: 15
J: TRBJ2-1
V: TRBV4-1
size: .
D: .

CDR3: CSVVDRVAEAFF
DNA: TGCAGCGTAGTTGACAGGGTGGCTGAAGCTTTCTTT
length: 12
J: TRBJ1-1
V: TRBV29-1
size: .
D: TRBD1

CDR3: CASSYSHRPNYGYTF
DNA: TGTGCCAGCAGTTACTCGCACAGACCTAACTATGGCTACACCTTC
length: 15
J: TRBJ1-2
V: TRBV6-5
size: .
D: .

CDR3: CASSDTGVTQYF
DNA: TGTGCCAGTAGCGATACGGGGGTCACGCAGTATTTT
length: 12
J: TRBJ2-3
V: TRBV19
size: few
D: .

CDR3: CASSPTTGGGQETQYF
DNA: TGTGCCAGCAGCCCGACGACAGGGGGGGGACAAGAGACCCAGTACTTC
length: 16
J: TRBJ2-5
V: TRBV11-2
size: .
D: TRBD1

CDR3: CASTNRGRDEQFF
DNA: TGTGCCAGCACTAATAGGGGGCGGGATGAGCAGTTCTTC
length: 13
J: TRBJ2-1
V: TRBV5-6
size: .
D: TRBD1

CDR3: CASSLAFAGGSYNEQFF
DNA: TGCGCCAGCAGCTTGGCCTTTGCGGGAGGGTCCTACAATGAGCAGTTCTTC
length: 17
J: TRBJ2-1
V: TRBV5-1
size: .
D: TRBD2

CDR3: CASSVASGGRGYTF
DNA: TGTGCCAGCAGCGTAGCCTCAGGGGGCCGAGGCTACACCTTC
length: 14
J: TRBJ1-2
V: TRBV9
size: .
D: TRBD1

CDR3: CASNLPGLINTGELFF
DNA: TGTGCCAGTAATCTTCCGGGACTCATAAACACCGGGGAGCTGTTTTTT
length: 16
J: TRBJ2-2
V: TRBV19
size: .
D: .

CDR3: CASSSVAGTNEKLFF
DNA: TGTGCCAGCAGCTCCGTGGCAGGCACTAATGAAAAACTGTTTTTT
length: 15
J: TRBJ1-4
V: TRBV5-6
size: few
D: .

CDR3: CAGSVGGHTDTQYF
DNA: TGCGCCGGCTCGGTTGGGGGACACACAGATACGCAGTATTTT
length: 14
J: TRBJ2-3
V: TRBV5-1
size: .
D: .

CDR3: CASSVGSRGQETQYF
DNA: TGTGCCAGCAGCGTAGGGTCAAGAGGGCAAGAGACCCAGTACTTC
length: 15
J: TRBJ2-5
V: TRBV9
size: .
D: .

CDR3: CASSSGGMGQHYEQYF
DNA: TGTGCCAGCAGCTCAGGGGGTATGGGACAGCACTACGAGCAGTACTTC
length: 16
J: TRBJ2-7
V: TRBV11-2
size: .
D: TRBD1

CDR3: CASSWVGQGKSYEQYF
DNA: TGTGCCAGCAGCTGGGTTGGGCAGGGAAAGTCCTACGAGCAGTACTTC
length: 16
J: TRBJ2-7
V: TRBV7-9
size: .
D: .

CDR3: CASSLIAGVQETQYF
DNA: TGTGCCAGCAGTCTAATAGCGGGGGTACAAGAGACCCAGTACTTC
length: 15
J: TRBJ2-5
V: TRBV11-2
size: .
D: TRBD2

CDR3: CASSLVDFSGYTF
DNA: TGTGCCAGCAGCTTGGTGGATTTCAGTGGCTACACCTTC
length: 13
J: TRBJ1-2
V: TRBV5-4
size: .
D: .

CDR3: CASKPTISGRANEQFF
DNA: TGTGCCAGTAAACCCACGATTTCCGGGAGGGCCAATGAGCAGTTCTTC
length: 16
J: TRBJ2-1
V: TRBV19
size: .
D: TRBD2

CDR3: CASSVPGTGFEKLFF
DNA: TGTGCCAGTTCTGTCCCCGGGACAGGGTTTGAAAAACTGTTTTTT
length: 15
J: TRBJ1-4
V: TRBV19
size: .
D: TRBD1

CDR3: CASRWGLETQYF
DNA: TGTGCCAGCCGCTGGGGTTTGGAGACCCAGTACTTC
length: 12
J: TRBJ2-5
V: TRBV6-1
size: .
D: .

CDR3: CASSQETSRNTGELFF
DNA: TGTGCCAGCAGCCAAGAGACTTCCCGAAACACCGGGGAGCTGTTTTTT
length: 16
J: TRBJ2-2
V: TRBV4-2
size: .
D: .

CDR3: CASRPQFTQRYNEQFF
DNA: TGCGCCAGCAGACCGCAATTCACTCAGAGGTACAATGAGCAGTTCTTC
length: 16
J: TRBJ2-1
V: TRBV5-1
size: .
D: .

CDR3: CASSPRLAGTYEQYF
DNA: TGTGCCAGCAGTCCCCGACTAGCGGGGACCTACGAGCAGTACTTC
length: 15
J: TRBJ2-7
V: TRBV28
size: .
D: TRBD2

CDR3: CASSPLGTYNEQFF
DNA: TGTGCCAGCTCACCACTCGGGACTTACAATGAGCAGTTCTTC
length: 14
J: TRBJ2-1
V: TRBV18
size: few
D: .

CDR3: CASSLKLAGSSYNEQFF
DNA: TGTGCCAGCAGTTTAAAACTAGCGGGGAGCTCCTACAATGAGCAGTTCTTC
length: 17
J: TRBJ2-1
V: TRBV27
size: .
D: TRBD2

CDR3: CASSNGRVEFF
DNA: TGTGCCAGCAGCAACGGGAGGGTGGAGTTCTTC
length: 11
J: TRBJ2-1
V: TRBV6-5
size: .
D: TRBD2

CDR3: CASSVGGTGNTIYF
DNA: TGTGCCAGCAGCGTAGGAGGGACTGGAAACACCATATATTTT
length: 14
J: TRBJ1-3
V: TRBV9
size: .
D: .

CDR3: CATSRASLKDSPLHF
DNA: TGTGCCACCAGCAGAGCGTCTTTAAAGGATTCACCCCTCCACTTT
length: 15
J: TRBJ1-6
V: TRBV15
size: .
D: .

CDR3: CASSSELGTSQQETQYF
DNA: TGTGCCAGCAGCTCTGAACTAGGGACTAGCCAACAAGAGACCCAGTACTTC
length: 17
J: TRBJ2-5
V: TRBV7-2
size: once
D: TRBD2

CDR3: CASSRKVDNEQFF
DNA: TGTGCCAGCTCACGGAAGGTAGACAATGAGCAGTTCTTC
length: 13
J: TRBJ2-1
V: TRBV18
size: .
D: .